These 21 T cell receptor beta chains were all obtained from the same sample, sequenced in a study of T cell responses to AZD1222 COVID-19 vaccine. Sequencing was performed with immunoSEQ multiplex PCR; in TCRdb, only in-frame clones are kept and a portion is missing. The table has about 100,000 clones, around 87% seen once. The sequenced sample was peripheral blood, obtained 28 days after the second AZD1222 dose. The origin of the receptors is an adult who received the AZD1222 COVID-19 vaccine.

This rearrangement joins TRBV7-3 to TRBJ2-7; D might be TRBD2 (6 bases). The V and J ends lost 5 bases and 6 bases respectively, with 14 bases between them. This CDR3 has 13 residues. Germline CDR1 is SGHTA and CDR2 is FQGTGA. The CDR3 DNA is TGTGCCAGCAGCCCCCCCGGGACTCTCGAGCAGTACTTC. This encodes CASSPPGTLEQYF. Variable domain in full (rest from reference TRBV7-3 and TRBJ2-7): GAGVSQTPSNKVTEKGKYVELRCDPISGHTALYWYRQSLGQGPEFLIYFQGTGAADDSGLPNDRFFAVRPEGSVSTLKIQRTERGDSAVYLCASSPPGTLEQYFGPGTRLTVT.

This clone has more than one count but fewer than ten. The gene calls are TRBV12-3 or TRBV12-4 and TRBJ1-2; D is undetermined. Trimming removed 0 bases at V and 4 bases at J, with 6 bases between. The CDR3 extends over 13 amino acids. The CDR3 loop is CASSLAVGYGYTF. CDR3 nucleotide sequence: TGTGCCAGCAGTTTAGCGGTCGGCTATGGCTACACCTTC.

This chain links TRBV18 with TRBJ2-7, with D unclear. Per germline, CDR1 KGHSH and CDR2 LQKENI. Trimming removed 0 bases from V and 7 bases from J, with 16 bases in between. The CDR3 length is 15 residues. CDR3 bases: TGTGCCAGCTCACCACCGTTGACGTCGGCTCGGGAGCAGTACTTC. Its protein product is CASSPPLTSAREQYF.

The genes are TRBV11-2 and TRBJ2-1; 10 bases agree with TRBD2. Per the germline V gene, CDR1 is SGHAT and CDR2 is FQNNGV. After removal of 1 base from V and 7 bases from J, the junction contained 4 bases not matched to a gene. This CDR3 comprises 15 residues. As DNA, the CDR3 is TGTGCCAGCAGCTTAGGGCTAGCGGGGGTTAATGAGCAGTTCTTC. This encodes CASSLGLAGVNEQFF.

The CDR3 DNA is TGTGCCAGCAGTGAGTTTTCAGGGGGCCACTATGGCTACACCTTC. It codes for CASSEFSGGHYGYTF. The chain has TRBV6-1 and TRBJ1-2, with TRBD1 identical over 8 bases. This CDR3 spans 15 amino acids. The V and J ends lost 3 bases and 3 bases, in that order; junction bases with no gene match: 6. Germline CDR1 MNHNS, CDR2 SASEGT.

The chain carries TRBV9 and TRBJ1-2; 7 nucleotides align to TRBD1. Germline V gene data show CDR1 as SGDLS and CDR2 as YYNGEE. J lost 5 bases, V lost 4 bases, and 11 bases had no gene match. The CDR3 extends over 15 amino acids. The CDR3, as DNA: TGTGCCAGCAGCCCTAACCCTCAGGGGGATTATGGCTACACCTTC. Residues: CASSPNPQGDYGYTF.

V is TRBV4-1 and J is TRBJ2-7, with 15 bases aligning to TRBD2. Germline V gives CDR1 MGHRA, CDR2 YSYEKL. CDR3 length: 15 amino acids. The J segment lost 3 bases and the V segment lost 8 bases, leaving 5 bases of the junction unmatched. This CDR3 reads CASRLGLAGGYEQYF. DNA of the CDR3: TGCGCCAGCCGCCTGGGACTAGCGGGGGGCTACGAGCAGTACTTC.

The CDR3 DNA reads as TGTGCCAGCAGTTACAGTTCAGGACAGGGGAACACCGGGGAGCTGTTTTTT. It yields the protein CASSYSSGQGNTGELFF. The rearrangement links TRBV6-2 or TRBV6-3 to TRBJ2-2; 8 bases fit TRBD1. The CDR3 sequence is 17 residues long. Germline-derived CDR1 and CDR2 are MNHEY and SVGEGT. Germline trimming cut 2 bases from V and 1 base from J; bases unmatched to any gene: 6.

This clone was recorded once. The J gene is TRBJ2-3, the V gene TRBV7-2; D uncertain. The CDR3 extends over 17 amino acids. The germline CDR1 and CDR2 sequences are SGHTA and FQGNSA. Trimming shortened V by 4 bases and J by 0 bases, and 17 bases separated the two germline ends. CDR3 sequence (DNA): TGTGCCAGCAGCTCGCACCCGACCGGGTCTAGCACAGATACGCAGTATTTT. Protein: CASSSHPTGSSTDTQYF.

The chain links TRBV7-2 to TRBJ1-2; D is unclear. Germline-derived CDR1 and CDR2 are SGHTA and FQGNSA. The CDR3 runs to 14 residues. V gave up 1 base and J gave up 8 bases, with 14 bases separating them. The CDR3 reads CASSLVSASGGYTF. CDR3 coding DNA: TGTGCCAGCAGCTTAGTGTCCGCCTCGGGAGGCTACACCTTC.

The rearrangement joins TRBV7-2 to TRBJ2-1; D call uncertain. Trimming took off 0 bases at V and 3 bases at J, with 9 bases between the two ends. The germline CDR1 and CDR2 sequences are SGHTA and FQGNSA. This CDR3 comprises 15 residues. DNA of the CDR3: TGTGCCAGCAGCTTAGCTATCCAGGTCTACAATGAGCAGTTCTTC. Its translation is CASSLAIQVYNEQFF. The full variable domain, rest sourced from reference TRBV7-2 and TRBJ2-1, is GAGVSQSPSNKVTEKGKDVELRCDPISGHTALYWYRQSLGQGLEFLIYFQGNSAPDKSGLPSDRFSAERTGGSVSTLTIQRTQQEDSAVYLCASSLAIQVYNEQFFGPGTRLTVL.

The chain has TRBV25-1 and TRBJ1-2; D not resolved. CDR1 and CDR2 from the germline V gene are MGHDK and SYGVNS. V was pared by 6 bases and J by 9 bases, with 14 bases between. The CDR3 is 12 amino acids. CDR3 region: CASRSPTGRYTF. CDR3 DNA sequence: TGTGCCAGCAGATCACCGACCGGGCGCTACACCTTC.

The sample holds a few counts of this clone. The CDR3 DNA follows: TGTGCCAGCAGCCGCGGGGGGCGAGAAAAACTGTTTTTT. It encodes CASSRGGREKLFF. The chain employs TRBV7-9 and TRBJ1-4; D may be TRBD1 (6 bases). The CDR3 has 13 residues. V was pared by 5 bases and J by 8 bases, with 12 bases between. In germline, CDR1 is SEHNR, CDR2 FQNEAQ (reference sequence).

The chain employs TRBV10-1 and TRBJ2-1; TRBD2 aligns across 13 bases. The CDR3 consists of 15 residues. Germline CDR1 WNHNN, CDR2 SYGVQD (reference sequence). J gave up 6 bases and V 3 bases, and 2 bases lay outside the gene matches. As DNA, the CDR3 is TGCGCCAGCAGTGAACTAGCGGGGGGGATCAATGAGCAGTTCTTC. The encoded protein is CASSELAGGINEQFF.

Details on this clone: As the CDR3 is not closed by the conserved phenylalanine or tryptophan, this likely results from a read error. The chain has TRBV11-2 and TRBJ1-1; D is ambiguous. Trimming removed 4 bases from V and 10 bases from J, with 19 bases in between. There are 14 residues in the CDR3. The germline V gene encodes CDR1 SGHAT and CDR2 FQNNGV. The CDR3 loop is CASSWRENYRRAFL. DNA of the CDR3: TGTGCCAGCAGCTGGCGCGAAAACTACCGCAGAGCTTTCCTT.

This chain uses TRBV18 with TRBJ2-7, with D maybe TRBD2 (7 bases). The germline V gene encodes CDR1 KGHSH and CDR2 LQKENI. This CDR3 comprises 16 residues. Trimming shortened V by 3 bases and J by 2 bases, and 17 bases separated the two germline ends. CDR3: CASSPVGAGGPYEQYF. The CDR3 DNA sequence: TGTGCCAGCTCACCCGTGGGGGCCGGGGGGCCCTACGAGCAGTACTTC.

The CDR3 DNA is TGTGCCAGCAGTTCAGGGGTGAACAGTGAGCAGTTCTTC. Protein: CASSSGVNSEQFF. This rearrangement joins TRBV6-5 to TRBJ2-1; possibly TRBD1 for D (6 bases). This CDR3 contains 13 residues. Trimming took 4 bases from V and 9 from J, leaving 13 bases between them. CDR1 is MNHEY and CDR2 is SVGAGI in the germline V gene.

The chain uses TRBV5-3 and TRBJ1-3; TRBD1 aligns across 8 bases. TRBV5-3 falls under the ORF class, with uncertain function. J was trimmed by 4 bases and V by 2 bases; bases with no gene match: 11. The CDR3 sequence is 17 residues long. The CDR3 here is CARSLATGGITGNTIYF. CDR3 coding DNA: TGTGCCAGAAGCTTAGCCACAGGGGGAATAACAGGAAACACCATATATTTT.

The chain joins TRBV19 to TRBJ2-1; D remains ambiguous. This CDR3 comprises 15 residues. Germline V gene sequence: CDR1 LNHDA, CDR2 SQIVND (reference sequence). With 3 bases removed from V and 1 base from J, the gap between germline ends came to 10 bases. The CDR3 DNA reads TGTGCCAGTAGTATTGCCGGTGGATCCTACAATGAGCAGTTCTTC. Protein: CASSIAGGSYNEQFF.

The chain employs TRBV28 and TRBJ2-1; the match to TRBD2 covers 14 bases. V was clipped by 5 bases and J by 9 bases; unmatched bases: 9. Germline V gives CDR1 MDHEN, CDR2 SYDVKM. The CDR3 sequence is 16 residues long. The CDR3 loop is CASSPASGTSGSEQFF. The CDR3 nucleotides read TGTGCCAGCAGTCCAGCATCCGGGACTAGCGGGAGTGAGCAGTTCTTC.

CDR3 loop: CASSSGRGQGFYEQYF. The CDR3 DNA sequence: TGTGCCAGCAGTTCCGGAAGGGGACAGGGGTTCTACGAGCAGTACTTC. The V and J genes are TRBV27 and TRBJ2-7, with TRBD1 matching 10 bases. Trimming at V came to 4 bases and at J to 3 bases, leaving 9 bases not matched to a gene. The CDR3 has 16 residues. CDR1 and CDR2 (germline): MNHEY, SMNVEV (reference sequence).